The rows below give T cell receptor beta chains drawn from one sample of a study of beta chain features in type 1 diabetes. Sequencing used immunoSEQ multiplex PCR; TCRdb keeps in-frame clones, though not all of them. The table includes about 320,000 clones, roughly 15% detected once. The sample comprised central memory CD4+ T cells from blood. All receptors come from a man aged 25-45 years in good health. The CDR3 runs from the conserved cysteine through the conserved F or W. Fields, in order: V gene, D gene, J gene, clone size, CDR3 protein, CDR3 DNA. D genes are given only for firm matches. Size is stated for part of the rows, as once, few or many counts, or as a class when the clone is expanded.

>TRBV11-2|-|TRBJ2-2|few
CASSRIQGNTGELFF
TGTGCCAGCAGCCGCATTCAGGGGAACACCGGGGAGCTGTTTTTT
>TRBV5-1|-|TRBJ2-5|-
CASSPLTSILETQYF
TGCGCCAGCAGCCCCCTGACTAGTATTTTGGAGACCCAGTACTTC
>TRBV29-1|-|TRBJ2-3|many
CSATGTTDTQYF
TGCAGCGCGACAGGAACCACAGATACGCAGTATTTT
>TRBV2|TRBD1|TRBJ1-4|few
CASSDPYRGRVEKLFF
TGTGCCAGCAGTGACCCTTACAGGGGGCGGGTTGAAAAACTGTTTTTT
>TRBV5-1|-|TRBJ2-5|few
CASNDPATGTQRETQYF
TGCGCCAGCAACGACCCCGCTACCGGGACTCAAAGGGAGACCCAGTACTTC
>TRBV11-3|TRBD2|TRBJ2-1|-
CASSPRLAGPNEQFF
TGTGCCAGCAGCCCCCGACTAGCGGGGCCCAATGAGCAGTTCTTC
>TRBV23-1|-|TRBJ2-7|many
CASSQFFGPLVNEQYF
TGCGCCAGCAGTCAGTTTTTTGGGCCTCTCGTAAACGAGCAGTACTTC
>TRBV6-6|-|TRBJ1-3|few
CASSYLPGESGNTIYF
TGTGCCAGCAGTTATCTGCCAGGAGAATCTGGAAACACCATATATTTT
>TRBV6-5|-|TRBJ2-7|-
CASIRDTPYEQYF
TGTGCCAGCATACGGGACACACCCTACGAGCAGTACTTC
>TRBV7-2|TRBD1|TRBJ2-2|many
CASSPRTGAVNTGELFF
TGTGCCAGCAGCCCCCGGACAGGGGCCGTGAACACCGGGGAGCTGTTTTTT
>TRBV6-5|TRBD2|TRBJ2-3|-
CASSPGTSGADTQYF
TGTGCCAGCAGCCCCGGGACTAGCGGGGCAGATACGCAGTATTTT
>TRBV30|-|TRBJ2-2|few
CACPGARLRANTGELFF
TGTGCCTGTCCGGGAGCGCGTCTGCGTGCGAACACCGGGGAGCTGTTTTTT
>TRBV5-1|TRBD2|TRBJ2-3|-
CASREGTSGSTDTQYF
TGCGCCAGCAGAGAAGGGACTAGCGGGTCCACAGATACGCAGTATTTT
>TRBV6-6|-|TRBJ2-5|-
CASVTGANQETQYF
TGTGCCAGCGTGACTGGGGCGAACCAAGAGACCCAGTACTTC
>TRBV5-5|-|TRBJ2-3|-
CASSLGKGRATQYF
TGTGCCAGCAGCTTAGGGAAGGGACGCGCTACGCAGTATTTT
>TRBV7-9|-|TRBJ1-2|few
CASSLRAYGYTF
TGTGCCAGCAGCCTGAGGGCTTATGGCTACACCTTC
>TRBV5-8|-|TRBJ1-3|-
CASSLVSSGNTIYF
TGTGCCAGCAGCTTGGTTAGCTCTGGAAACACCATATATTTT
>TRBV5-6|TRBD1|TRBJ2-1|few
CASSQYSGTGSYNEQFF
TGTGCCAGCAGCCAGTACTCCGGGACAGGCTCCTACAATGAGCAGTTCTTC
>TRBV4-3|TRBD2|TRBJ2-5|-
CASSQERWAAGDQETQYF
TGCGCCAGCAGCCAAGAGAGGTGGGCAGCGGGGGACCAAGAGACCCAGTACTTC